The next 22 T cell receptor beta chains were all read from a single sample in a study of cytomegalovirus exposure and HLA in healthy donors. 60 Vbeta and 13 Jbeta primers were used in PCR. Generated by immunoSEQ multiplex PCR, the TCRdb table keeps only in-frame clones and is missing some. Its clone listing holds 150,000 or so clones. Sequencing was done on a sample of PBMCs. These receptors all come from a woman aged 40-49 years in good health and CMV-seropositive.

The chain recombines TRBV2 with TRBJ2-4, with 7 bases fitting TRBD1. Germline V gene lookup returns CDR1 SNHLY and CDR2 FYNNEI. This CDR3 contains 15 residues. V lost 7 bases and J lost 1; bases outside the gene matches: 7. The CDR3 DNA reads TGTGCCAGCAAATACGAGGGGGCGGCCAAAAACATTCAGTACTTC. The encoded protein is CASKYEGAAKNIQYF.

This chain joins TRBV6-5 and TRBJ2-3; D is perhaps TRBD1 (5 bases). The V gene lost 5 bases and the J gene lost 6 bases, with 18 bases spanning the gap. The CDR3 covers 15 residues. Per the germline V gene, CDR1 is MNHEY and CDR2 is SVGAGI. The CDR3: CASSLLGPPVDTQYF. The CDR3 region has the DNA TGTGCCAGCAGTCTTCTGGGGCCTCCCGTGGATACGCAGTATTTT.

The chain combines TRBV19 with TRBJ1-2, with TRBD1 identical over 8 bases. CDR1 is LNHDA and CDR2 is SQIVND in the germline V gene (reference sequence). Trimming cost V 5 bases and J 4 bases; bases outside gene matches: 6. There are 14 residues in the CDR3. The CDR3 DNA reads as TGTGCCAGTAGTTCATCAGGGGGCAGCTATGGCTACACCTTC. It is translated as CASSSSGGSYGYTF.

V and J are TRBV5-1 and TRBJ2-5, with 11 bases fitting TRBD2. Per germline, CDR1 SGHRS and CDR2 YFSETQ. This CDR3 has 17 residues. The V and J ends lost 0 bases and 1 base, in that order; junction bases with no gene match: 5. The CDR3 protein is CASSLEWGTSGQETQYF. The CDR3 DNA reads as TGCGCCAGCAGCTTGGAGTGGGGGACTAGCGGCCAAGAGACCCAGTACTTC.

The chain joins TRBV10-3 to TRBJ2-7; D perhaps matches TRBD2 (5 bases). V was trimmed by 3 bases and J by 2 bases, leaving 11 bases between them. The CDR3 loop spans 14 amino acids. CDR1 and CDR2 from the germline V gene are ENHRY and SYGVKD. This CDR3 is CAISDELVPYEQYF. Here the CDR3 DNA reads TGTGCCATCAGTGATGAACTAGTCCCCTACGAGCAGTACTTC.

The V and J genes are TRBV7-7 and TRBJ2-2; possible D gene TRBD1, 6 bases. Trimming removed 5 bases at V and 2 bases at J, with 15 bases between. This CDR3 is built from 16 residues. Germline V gene sequence: CDR1 SSHAT, CDR2 FNYEAQ (reference sequence). CDR3 sequence: CASSRTVSANTGELFF. CDR3 DNA: TGTGCCAGCAGCCGGACAGTGTCGGCAAACACCGGGGAGCTGTTTTTT.

This sequence joins TRBV29-1 and TRBJ1-4, with 7 bases aligning to TRBD1. Germline CDR1 reads SQVTM; CDR2 reads ANQGSEA. The V segment lost 3 bases and the J segment 7 bases; nucleotides outside the gene matches: 8. This CDR3 is 14 amino acids long. This CDR3 reads CSVEQGVAGEKLFF. The CDR3 region has the DNA TGCAGCGTTGAGCAGGGGGTGGCTGGTGAAAAACTGTTTTTT.

DNA for the CDR3: TGCGCCAGCAGCTTAGGACAGGGGGGCACCGGGGAGCTGTTTTTT. It specifies CASSLGQGGTGELFF. The chain uses TRBV5-1 and TRBJ2-2, with 10 bases fitting TRBD1. Germline lookup yields CDR1 SGHRS and CDR2 YFSETQ. V trimming: 2 bases; J trimming: 4 bases; junction bases outside the gene matches: 2. CDR3 length: 15 amino acids.

The chain combines TRBV4-1 with TRBJ2-5, with 9 nucleotides matching TRBD2. After removal of 0 bases from V and 3 bases from J, the junction contained 17 bases not matched to a gene. Germline V CDR1 and CDR2: MGHRA, YSYEKL. The CDR3 is made up of 20 amino acids. CDR3 region: CASSQDGGGLAGGPKETQYF. The CDR3 bases are TGCGCCAGCAGCCAAGATGGGGGAGGACTCGCGGGAGGGCCGAAAGAGACCCAGTACTTC.

This chain joins TRBV9 and TRBJ2-1, with a possible D match to TRBD1 (5 bases). Looked up from germline, CDR1 is SGDLS and CDR2 is YYNGEE. The CDR3 is 16 amino acids. The germline V and J ends were trimmed by 0 bases and 3 bases, with 13 bases remaining between them. CDR3 sequence reads: CASSVELSTGYNEQFF. The CDR3 DNA reads TGTGCCAGCAGCGTAGAATTATCTACAGGCTACAATGAGCAGTTCTTC.

The chain combines TRBV19 with TRBJ1-5, with 12 bases aligning to TRBD1. With 8 bases clipped from V and 7 bases from J, the junction kept 6 bases outside the gene matches. This CDR3 region has 14 residues. Germline CDR1 reads LNHDA; CDR2 reads SQIVND (reference sequence). CDR3 in DNA: TGTGCCAGTGGGACAGGGGGCTCCCGGCAGCCCCAGCATTTT. Translating gives CASGTGGSRQPQHF.

The rearrangement joins TRBV6-1 to TRBJ1-1; TRBD1 aligns across 7 bases. CDR3 length equals 13 residues. CDR1 and CDR2 (germline): MNHNS, SASEGT. V dropped 7 bases and J dropped 5; count of bases not matched to a gene: 7. The CDR3 DNA follows: TGTGCCAGCAACCCAGGGGGGTTGACTGAAGCTTTCTTT. It codes for CASNPGGLTEAFF.

V and J are TRBV28 and TRBJ1-2; tentatively, D is TRBD1 (5 bases). The germline gives CDR1 MDHEN, CDR2 SYDVKM. V was pared by 3 bases and J by 4 bases, with 12 bases between. The CDR3 extends over 14 amino acids. In DNA form, the CDR3 reads TGTGCCAGCAGTTTGGGAGGGGAGGGCTATGGCTACACCTTC. Amino acid sequence: CASSLGGEGYGYTF.

The V call is TRBV6-6, the J call TRBJ2-3; D is possibly TRBD2 (5 bases). The CDR3 contains 14 residues. Trimming removed 6 bases at V and 2 bases at J, with 12 bases between. Germline CDR1 MNHNY, CDR2 SVGAGI (reference sequence). CDR3 in amino acids: CASRAAGATDTQYF. CDR3 nucleotides: TGTGCCAGCAGAGCCGCGGGCGCCACAGATACGCAGTATTTT.

The genes are TRBV7-9 and TRBJ1-2; no definite D call. Germline V gene data show CDR1 as SEHNR and CDR2 as FQNEAQ (reference sequence). The CDR3 spans 14 residues. Trimming removed 2 bases from V and 8 bases from J, with 15 bases in between. The CDR3 here is CASSLYEEGRGYTF. Here the CDR3 DNA reads TGTGCCAGCAGCTTATACGAGGAGGGAAGAGGCTACACCTTC. Full variable domain (rest looked up from reference TRBV7-9 and TRBJ1-2): DTGVSQNPRHKITKRGQNVTFRCDPISEHNRLYWYRQTLGQGPEFLTYFQNEAQLEKSRLLSDRFSAERPKGSFSTLEIQRTEQGDSAMYLCASSLYEEGRGYTFGSGTRLTVV.

The chain links TRBV5-8 to TRBJ1-1; D remains ambiguous. There are 13 residues in the CDR3. V lost 0 bases to trimming and J lost 2 bases, with 5 bases between them. Germline CDR1 reads SGHTS; CDR2 reads YDEGEE. CDR3 sequence reads: CASSLVRNTEAFF. The CDR3, as DNA: TGTGCCAGCAGCTTGGTGAGAAACACTGAAGCTTTCTTT.

The V call is TRBV7-2, the J call TRBJ2-5, with D tentatively TRBD1 (6 bases). The CDR3 is 16 residues long. Trimming removed 3 bases at V and 4 bases at J, with 18 bases between. CDR1 is SGHTA, CDR2 FQGNSA, per germline. DNA for the CDR3: TGTGCCAGCAGCTTCACCGGGACAAAAGCCGCAGAGACCCAGTACTTC. This gives the protein CASSFTGTKAAETQYF. The variable domain in full, with the rest retrieved from reference TRBV7-2 and TRBJ2-5, is GAGVSQSPSNKVTEKGKDVELRCDPISGHTALYWYRQSLGQGLEFLIYFQGNSAPDKSGLPSDRFSAERTGGSVSTLTIQRTQQEDSAVYLCASSFTGTKAAETQYFGPGTRLLVL.

This chain connects TRBV7-2 to TRBJ2-7; D uncertain. The germline V gene has CDR1 SGHTA and CDR2 FQGNSA. The length of the CDR3 is 12 residues. The V end lost 5 bases, the J end lost 4 bases, and 9 bases lay between the germline ends. CDR3 nucleotide sequence: TGTGCCAGCAGCCCGACTGATTACGAGCAGTACTTC. Its protein product is CASSPTDYEQYF.

V usage is TRBV15 and J usage is TRBJ1-1; TRBD1 matches at 8 bases. With 2 bases clipped from V and 3 bases from J, the junction kept 2 bases outside the gene matches. This CDR3 is 14 amino acids long. The germline V gene has CDR1 LNHNV and CDR2 YYDKDF (reference sequence). CDR3 sequence: CATSRQQGDTEAFF. The CDR3 nucleotides are TGTGCCACCAGCAGACAACAGGGGGACACTGAAGCTTTCTTT.

In DNA form, the CDR3 reads TGTGCCAGCAGTTCGTACAGAGAAAAACTGTTTTTT. It yields the protein CASSSYREKLFF. V usage is TRBV28 and J usage is TRBJ1-4; no reliable D call. With 4 bases removed from V and 8 bases from J, the gap between germline ends came to 8 bases. Germline V gene lookup returns CDR1 MDHEN and CDR2 SYDVKM. The CDR3 has 12 residues.

The chain links TRBV6-1 to TRBJ1-3; 7 nucleotides agree with TRBD1. This CDR3 comprises 16 residues. Germline CDR1 MNHNS, CDR2 SASEGT. With V trimmed by 3 bases and J by 0 bases, 5 bases remained unmatched. The CDR3 DNA reads as TGTGCCAGCAGTGAGACAGGGAGAGGCTCTGGAAACACCATATATTTT. The encoded protein is CASSETGRGSGNTIYF.

This chain links TRBV10-3 with TRBJ1-6, with 10 bases fitting TRBD1. J gave up 0 bases and V 10 bases, and 12 bases lay outside the gene matches. Germline-derived CDR1 and CDR2 are ENHRY and SYGVKD. The CDR3 is 18 amino acids. As DNA, the CDR3 is TGTGCCACGACAGGGGGCAACGACCTCAGCTCCTATAATTCACCCCTCCACTTT. It encodes CATTGGNDLSSYNSPLHF.